This TCR beta chain was retrieved from a study of T cell changes during pregnancy in multiple sclerosis. This clone is medium-sized by share. This CDR3 is built from 17 residues. V was cut by 2 bases and J by 0 bases, with 15 bases left in between. Germline loops: CDR1 LGHNA, CDR2 YNFKEQ. Sequencing was performed with immunoSEQ multiplex PCR; in TCRdb, only in-frame clones are kept and a portion is missing. The sample contains 23,000 or so clones, around 86% of which appear only once. Specimen: CD8+ T cells from peripheral blood mononuclear cells, collected in the first trimester of pregnancy. The receptor comes from a female donor in good health, enrolled as a control in a pregnancy study. This chain joins TRBV4-2 and TRBJ2-3; possibly TRBD2 for D (6 bases). The CDR3 DNA reads TGTGCCAGCAGCCAATCCCTAGCGAGATCTAGCACAGATACGCAGTATTTT. This codes for CASSQSLARSSTDTQYF.